This entry lists 21 T cell receptor beta chains sequenced from one sample in a study of monozygotic twins with inflammatory bowel disease. TCRdb re-called the 5' RACE reads; one entry per CDR3 protein, DNA not given. The listing records approximately 380,000 distinct CDR3 sequences. The sequenced material came from blood. The receptors originated from a human donor with ulcerative colitis or Crohn's disease, or a healthy co-twin of an affected twin (not recorded which).

V is TRBV20-1 and J is TRBJ1-5. The CDR3 spans 13 residues. Germline V gene data show CDR1 as DFQATT and CDR2 as SNEGSKA (reference sequence). This CDR3 is CSARVAGDQPQHF.

The chain is built from TRBV5-6 and TRBJ1-4; TCRdb names TRBD1, which stays unverified in the absence of DNA. Germline V gene data show CDR1 as SGHDT and CDR2 as YYEEEE. CDR3 length equals 16 residues. The CDR3 region is CASSFKSGTSNDKLFF.

The CDR3 sequence is CASSPREGAYEKLFF. This rearrangement joins TRBV7-6 to TRBJ1-4; TCRdb's D gene call, TRBD1, goes unchecked for lack of DNA. CDR3 size: 15 residues. Germline assignment: CDR1 SGHVS and CDR2 FNYEAQ.

V gene TRBV24-1 combines with J gene TRBJ2-1. Per the germline V gene, CDR1 is KGHDR and CDR2 is SFDVKD. CDR3 size: 13 residues. The CDR3 sequence is CATSDSKYNEQFF.

The rearrangement links TRBV20-1 to TRBJ1-1; TCRdb calls TRBD1, which cannot be checked without DNA. The CDR3 covers 15 residues. Germline V CDR1 and CDR2: DFQATT, SNEGSKA (reference sequence). This chain's CDR3 is CSARDQMTGNTEAFF.

The chain has TRBV20-1 and TRBJ2-4; the D gene TCRdb calls, TRBD2, cannot be checked with no DNA. The CDR3 is 15 residues long. Germline V CDR1 and CDR2: DFQATT, SNEGSKA (reference sequence). The CDR3 sequence is CSARDAGLAKNIQYF.

The CDR3 sequence: CASSPGQRDEQFF. The V gene is TRBV4-1, the J gene TRBJ2-1; the D call of TRBD2 rests on TCRdb alone, since no DNA is present to check it. Germline CDR1 reads MGHRA; CDR2 reads YSYEKL. The CDR3 sequence is 13 residues long.

V usage is TRBV12-3 or TRBV12-4 and J usage is TRBJ2-7; TCRdb lists TRBD1, though no DNA is available to test this call. The CDR3 sequence is 15 residues long. The CDR3 region is CASSLAKGVTYEQYF.

The J gene is TRBJ2-5, the V gene TRBV4-1; absent DNA, TCRdb's TRBD1 call cannot be checked. The CDR3 is made up of 19 amino acids. CDR1 is MGHRA, CDR2 YSYEKL, per germline. The CDR3 loop reads CASSQVSGTGGGFQETQYF.

The V and J genes are TRBV6-2 or TRBV6-3 and TRBJ1-1; TCRdb gives TRBD1 as the D gene, but with no DNA this cannot be confirmed. Per the germline V gene, CDR1 is MNHEY and CDR2 is SVGEGT. The CDR3 runs to 15 residues. The CDR3 reads CASRIIRGAGTEAFF.

V is TRBV5-1 and J is TRBJ2-2. Germline V lookup: CDR1 SGHRS, CDR2 YFSETQ. This CDR3 region has 11 residues. CDR3 sequence reads: CASSQHGELFF.

The rearrangement joins TRBV7-9 to TRBJ2-1; TCRdb's D gene call, TRBD1, goes unchecked for lack of DNA. This CDR3 spans 14 amino acids. Germline CDR1 SEHNR, CDR2 FQNEAQ (reference sequence). Here the CDR3 reads CASGRDRVYNEQFF.

The chain joins TRBV20-1 to TRBJ2-7; no DNA is available, so the TRBD2 call from TCRdb remains unchecked. The germline V gene has CDR1 DFQATT and CDR2 SNEGSKA (reference sequence). The CDR3 length is 12 residues. The CDR3 is CSASQDGLGQYF.

The rearrangement uses TRBV6-2 or TRBV6-3 and TRBJ1-2; TCRdb's D gene call, TRBD1, goes unchecked for lack of DNA. The germline CDR1 and CDR2 sequences are MNHEY and SVGEGT. This CDR3 spans 15 amino acids. CDR3 loop: CASSSATDRFYGYTF.

The rearrangement joins TRBV5-1 to TRBJ2-7; the TCRdb call, TRBD1, lacks DNA for checking. The CDR3 contains 14 residues. Germline CDR1 and CDR2: SGHRS and YFSETQ. The CDR3 here is CASSLGSTGVEQYF.

The chain couples TRBV5-1 to TRBJ2-5; without DNA, the TCRdb call of TRBD1 cannot be checked. The CDR3 is 15 amino acids. CDR1 and CDR2 (germline): SGHRS, YFSETQ. The chain's CDR3 is CASSLIGAPVETQYF.

V is TRBV20-1 and J is TRBJ2-5. The CDR3 is made up of 12 amino acids. Germline assignment: CDR1 DFQATT and CDR2 SNEGSKA (reference sequence). CDR3 sequence: CSTAEYQETQYF.

This chain joins TRBV13 and TRBJ1-5. Germline-derived CDR1 and CDR2 are PRHDT and FYEKMQ (reference sequence). CDR3 length: 17 residues. CDR3 amino acids: CASSLGLGNASNQPQHF.

V usage is TRBV6-5 and J usage is TRBJ1-1; checking the TCRdb D call of TRBD1 is not possible without DNA. Germline-derived CDR1 and CDR2 are MNHEY and SVGAGI. CDR3 length: 17 residues. This CDR3 reads CASRLAGTGGAGTEAFF.

CDR3 in amino acids: CASRKSQVLAKNIQYF. The genes are TRBV6-2 or TRBV6-3 and TRBJ2-4; the D call from TCRdb, TRBD1, cannot be confirmed without DNA. This CDR3 comprises 16 residues. Germline loops: CDR1 MNHEY, CDR2 SVGEGT.

The CDR3 sequence is CASSPGGRRDSPLHF. This chain connects TRBV27 to TRBJ1-6; the D call from TCRdb, TRBD1, cannot be confirmed without DNA. There are 15 residues in the CDR3. CDR1 MNHEY and CDR2 SMNVEV come from the germline V gene (reference sequence).